This TCR beta chain was observed in a study of blood T cell repertoires in COVID-19. Study at large: Samples of COVID-19 (acute and convalescent) were obtained from the United States, Italy and Spain. T cells, B-cell-depleted T cells, or PBMCs supplied cDNA or gDNA.

Study processing details: Using reference gene primer amplification, nucleated cell counts were estimated. Clones were read by immunoSEQ multiplex PCR, and TCRdb kept only the in-frame ones, dropping some. That table supplies the V and J calls and clone size; D and trimming were determined from the DNA. The sample consists of around 190,000 clones, approximately 86% of them appearing once. The clonotype was recovered from a man younger than 45 with acute or convalescent COVID-19. Sequences were obtained from peripheral blood.

CDR3 bases: TGTGCCAGCAGGCGACTAGCGGGATTATACGAGCAGTACTTC. It codes for CASRRLAGLYEQYF. The chain combines TRBV11-2 with TRBJ2-7; 11 nucleotides align to TRBD2. Germline CDR1 and CDR2: SGHAT and FQNNGV. The CDR3 contains 14 residues. The V segment lost 6 bases and the J segment 4 bases; nucleotides outside the gene matches: 5.